Shown below are 12 T cell receptor beta chains from a single sample sequenced in a study of blood T cell repertoires in COVID-19. Only in-frame clones appear in the TCRdb table, and some are missing; sequencing was by immunoSEQ multiplex PCR. In the table there are about 270,000 clones, over 75% of which are singletons. The sequencing input was PBMCs or T cells enriched from blood (not recorded which). The receptors come from a woman between 18 and 30 years old who had recovered from COVID-19.

Comment on this clone: A read error may produce the germline difference seen at one junction end. This sequence joins TRBV3-1 (or the pseudogene TRBV3-2) and TRBJ2-1; TRBD1 matches at 8 bases. The CDR3 length is 11 residues. Germline CDR1 is LGHDT and CDR2 is YNNKEL (reference sequence). The DNA for the CDR3 is TGTGCCAGCAGCCAAGGGACAGGGCACATCTTC. Residues: CASSQGTGHIF.

The chain recombines TRBV18 with TRBJ2-6; D is possibly TRBD1 (5 bases). Per the germline V gene, CDR1 is KGHSH and CDR2 is LQKENI. V lost 2 bases and J lost 0, with 14 bases in between. The CDR3 runs 18 residues. This CDR3 reads CASSPTQATLSGANVLTF. Written as DNA, the CDR3 is TGTGCCAGCTCACCAACACAGGCCACCCTCTCTGGGGCCAACGTCCTGACTTTC.

A single count supports this clone. The V gene is TRBV4-2, the J gene TRBJ2-5; TRBD2 aligns across 10 bases. Trimming took 0 bases from V and 5 from J; bases not matched to a gene: 18. The CDR3 consists of 20 residues. Germline V gene data show CDR1 as LGHNA and CDR2 as YNFKEQ. The CDR3 protein is CASSQDGQRGGLIESETQYF. Written as DNA, the CDR3 is TGTGCCAGCAGCCAAGATGGGCAGCGGGGGGGCCTGATAGAGTCGGAGACCCAGTACTTC.

This sequence joins TRBV29-1 and TRBJ2-3; D gene unclear. In germline, CDR1 is SQVTM, CDR2 ANQGSEA. Trimming cost V 3 bases and J 0 bases, with 7 bases left between them. This CDR3 spans 13 amino acids. CDR3 sequence: CSVDSLSTDTQYF. The CDR3 DNA sequence: TGCAGCGTTGACAGTCTTAGCACAGATACGCAGTATTTT.

This clone was counted once. DNA of the CDR3: TGTGCCAGCAGCCCAGGCGCTTCCCGAATGTACACCGGGGAGCTGTTTTTT. It specifies CASSPGASRMYTGELFF. The chain carries TRBV9 and TRBJ2-2; D gene unclear. The CDR3 runs to 17 residues. With 4 bases removed from V and 3 bases from J, the gap between germline ends came to 19 bases. Germline CDR1 SGDLS, CDR2 YYNGEE. Supplemented by reference TRBV9 and TRBJ2-2, the full variable domain reads DSGVTQTPKHLITATGQRVTLRCSPRSGDLSVYWYQQSLDQGLQFLIQYYNGEERAKGNILERFSAQQFPDLHSELNLSSLELGDSALYFCASSPGASRMYTGELFFGEGSRLTVL.

This chain connects TRBV2 to TRBJ1-2; perhaps TRBD1 as D (6 bases). There are 15 residues in the CDR3. CDR1 and CDR2 (germline): SNHLY, FYNNEI. Trimming removed 2 bases at V and 4 bases at J, with 14 bases between. CDR3 protein: CASSELDTGSYGYTF. CDR3 sequence (DNA): TGTGCCAGCAGTGAACTAGACACAGGGTCCTATGGCTACACCTTC.

CDR3 amino acids: CASSPSNREQYF. DNA of the CDR3: TGTGCCAGCTCACCTAGTAACCGAGAGCAGTACTTC. The chain links TRBV18 to TRBJ2-7; D is ambiguous. V dropped 3 bases and J dropped 7 bases, with 10 bases sitting between them. CDR1 is KGHSH, CDR2 LQKENI, per germline. The CDR3 sequence is 12 residues long.

The chain couples TRBV2 to TRBJ1-5; TRBD1 aligns across 7 bases. Looked up from germline, CDR1 is SNHLY and CDR2 is FYNNEI. The CDR3 sequence is 16 residues long. V lost 1 base to trimming and J lost 5 bases; unmatched junction nucleotides: 8. CDR3 residues: CASSEGGQRLYQPQHF. The CDR3 coding sequence is TGTGCCAGCAGTGAAGGGGGACAGCGGTTGTATCAGCCCCAGCATTTT. Based on the CDR3 plus reference TRBV2 and TRBJ1-5, the full variable domain is EPEVTQTPSHQVTQMGQEVILRCVPISNHLYFYWYRQILGQKVEFLVSFYNNEISEKSEIFDDQFSVERPDGSNFTLKIRSTKLEDSAMYFCASSEGGQRLYQPQHFGDGTRLSIL.

This clone was recorded only once. V gene TRBV9 combines with J gene TRBJ1-3; 10 bases are a match to TRBD1. V lost 4 bases to trimming and J lost 0 bases; unmatched junction nucleotides: 7. The germline V gene encodes CDR1 SGDLS and CDR2 YYNGEE. The length of the CDR3 is 17 residues. DNA of the CDR3: TGTGCCAGCAGCACGTTGGGACAGGGGATCTCTGGAAACACCATATATTTT. This codes for CASSTLGQGISGNTIYF. Full variable domain (outside the CDR3, taken from reference TRBV9 and TRBJ1-3): DSGVTQTPKHLITATGQRVTLRCSPRSGDLSVYWYQQSLDQGLQFLIQYYNGEERAKGNILERFSAQQFPDLHSELNLSSLELGDSALYFCASSTLGQGISGNTIYFGEGSWLTVV.

The CDR3 DNA reads TGTGCCAGCAGCCAAGTTAGCGGGGGAGCAGATACGCAGTATTTT. Its translation is CASSQVSGGADTQYF. This rearrangement joins TRBV7-3 to TRBJ2-3; 9 nucleotides align to TRBD2. This CDR3 spans 15 amino acids. Germline values: CDR1 SGHTA, CDR2 FQGTGA. The V gene end was trimmed by 5 bases and the J gene end by 4 bases; junction bases not matched to a gene: 7.

About this clone: One end of the junction varies from germline; a read error may be responsible. The V gene is TRBV4-1, the J gene TRBJ2-2; 9 bases fit TRBD2. Germline V CDR1 and CDR2: MGHRA, YSYEKL. The CDR3 runs 18 residues. The CDR3 nucleotides read TGCGCCCGCAGCCAGGCTTTGCGGGGGGGGGCGGGCACCGGGGAGCTGTTTTTT. It specifies CARSQALRGGAGTGELFF.

This clone was seen more than once but under ten times. The chain uses TRBV5-4 and TRBJ1-3; maybe TRBD1 (5 bases). The V and J ends lost 2 bases and 4 bases respectively, with 13 bases between them. The CDR3 runs 15 residues. Germline V CDR1 and CDR2: SGHNT, YYREEE (reference sequence). Here the CDR3 DNA reads TGTGCCAGCAGCTTCCAGGGATCCTCCGGAAACACCATATATTTT. Its translation: CASSFQGSSGNTIYF.